The present T cell receptor beta chain was sequenced within a study of T-cell reconstitution after alpha-beta-depleted transplantation in children (dated by TCRdb to 2016 to 2017). About the full investigation: Using TCR repertoire profiling, the study quantitatively followed how T-cell immune reconstitution unfolded in children after TCRalphabeta/CD19-depleted allogeneic hematopoietic cell transplantation.

What the work shows at the level of the full study, not this receptor alone: Over subsequent months, a decline in hyperexpanded clone frequencies was noted, and after one year, T-cell counts and TCRbeta diversity were mostly ascribed to newly produced T cells. The apparently early alphabetaT-cell count recovery about two months after transplant was reportedly dependent on only several hundred rapidly expanded clones derived from non-depleted graft cells. In some patients, the high TCRbeta diversity seen at day 60 was put down to recipient T cells and intrathymic progenitors that had survived conditioning.

The library was obtained by PCR. The sequencer listed for this sample is Illumina HiSeq 2500. TCR libraries were prepared with molecular barcoding, using unique molecular identifiers to normalize TCRbeta repertoire quantification. TCRdb reprocessing: public reads trimmed at Q25 with fastp, clones called with MiXCR, in-frame beta chains kept. All rows with the same CDR3 protein become a single entry with the most common DNA and genes. The sample table contains some 840,000 distinct CDR3 sequences; only one count was recorded for roughly 16% of them. The top ten clonotypes cover about 4.6% of the sample. A distance of 13 bases separates the germline ends of V and J, which lose 3 bases and 0 bases respectively. Counted from cysteine to phenylalanine, this CDR3 has 16 amino acids. Only CDR3 DNA remains: 48 bases, in frame from the first base. Taken from the germline V gene, the CDR1 and CDR2 loops are SGHRS and YFSETQ.

The sample's treatment or condition label, in plain terms: allogeneic hematopoietic cell transplantation with graft depleted of TCRalphabeta T cells and CD19 B cells. The transplant recipients were children given TCRalphabeta/CD19-depleted allogeneic hematopoietic cell grafts. This clonotype turned up a few times. It has no known antigen specificity. No much larger clone is present one base from it, and per-base qualities are unavailable. The sequencing used PBMCs, mostly from graft donor cells, collected 360 days after TCRalphabeta/CD19-depleted stem cell transplant. The sequence derives from a male patient aged 10 to 17 who had a stem cell transplant for acute lymphoblastic leukemia, so the T cells may come from the graft donor. Rearrangement joined TRBV5-1 to TRBJ1-3; 5 matching bases give a weak D call of TRBD1. The DNA sequence follows: TGCGCCAGCAGCTCGACAGTTCTGAGCTCTGGAAACACCATATATTTT. Its translation reads: CASSSTVLSSGNTIYF.